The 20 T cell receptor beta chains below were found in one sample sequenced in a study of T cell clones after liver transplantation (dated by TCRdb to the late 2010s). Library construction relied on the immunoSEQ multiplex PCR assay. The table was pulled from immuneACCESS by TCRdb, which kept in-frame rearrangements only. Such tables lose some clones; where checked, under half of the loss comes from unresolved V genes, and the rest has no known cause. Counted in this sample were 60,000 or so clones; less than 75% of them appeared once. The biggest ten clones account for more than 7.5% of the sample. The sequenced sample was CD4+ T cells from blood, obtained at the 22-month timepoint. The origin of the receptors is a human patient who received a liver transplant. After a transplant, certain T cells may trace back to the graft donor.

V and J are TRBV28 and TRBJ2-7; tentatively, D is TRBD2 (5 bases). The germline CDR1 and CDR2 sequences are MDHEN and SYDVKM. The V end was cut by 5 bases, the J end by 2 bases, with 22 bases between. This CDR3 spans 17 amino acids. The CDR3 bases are TGTGCCAGCAGTGGCCCTCCCTTCCCCAGGAGGACCTACGAGCAGTACTTC. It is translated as CASSGPPFPRRTYEQYF.

Here the CDR3 reads CASSAPESNEQYF. The CDR3, as DNA: TGTGCCAGCAGTGCTCCAGAATCGAACGAGCAGTACTTC. J is TRBJ2-7 and V is TRBV28; D remains unclear. Per the germline V gene, CDR1 is MDHEN and CDR2 is SYDVKM. The CDR3 totals 13 residues. V dropped 5 bases and J dropped 5 bases, with 13 bases sitting between them.

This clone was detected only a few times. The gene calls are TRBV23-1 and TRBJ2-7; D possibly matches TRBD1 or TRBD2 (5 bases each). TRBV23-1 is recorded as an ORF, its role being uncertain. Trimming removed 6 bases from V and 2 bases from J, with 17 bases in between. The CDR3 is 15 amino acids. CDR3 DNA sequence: TGCGCCAGCAGCCAGGGACGGAGGCTAACCTACGAGCAGTACTTC. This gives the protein CASSQGRRLTYEQYF.

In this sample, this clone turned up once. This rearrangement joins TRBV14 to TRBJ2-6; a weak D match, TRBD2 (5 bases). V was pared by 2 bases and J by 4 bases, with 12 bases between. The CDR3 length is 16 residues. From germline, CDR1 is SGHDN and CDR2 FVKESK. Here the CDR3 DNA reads TGTGCCAGCAGCCAACCAGGACTCTCCGGGGCCAACGTCCTGACTTTC. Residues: CASSQPGLSGANVLTF.

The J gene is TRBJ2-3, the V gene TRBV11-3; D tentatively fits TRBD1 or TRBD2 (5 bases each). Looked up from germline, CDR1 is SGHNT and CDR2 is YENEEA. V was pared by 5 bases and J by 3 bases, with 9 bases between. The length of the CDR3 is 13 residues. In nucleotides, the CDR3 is TGTGCCAGCAGCATGGGACCGACAGATACGCAGTATTTT. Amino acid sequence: CASSMGPTDTQYF.

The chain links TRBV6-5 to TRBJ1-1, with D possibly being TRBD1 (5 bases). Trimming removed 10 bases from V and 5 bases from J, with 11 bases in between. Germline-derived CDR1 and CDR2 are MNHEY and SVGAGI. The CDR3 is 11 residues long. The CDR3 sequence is CAIQGETEAFF. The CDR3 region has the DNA TGTGCCATCCAGGGAGAAACTGAAGCTTTCTTT.

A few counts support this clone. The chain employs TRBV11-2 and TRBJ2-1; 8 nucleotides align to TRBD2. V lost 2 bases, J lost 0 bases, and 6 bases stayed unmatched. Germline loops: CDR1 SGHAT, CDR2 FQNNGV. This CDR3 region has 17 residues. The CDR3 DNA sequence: TGTGCCAGCAGCTTAAGAGGAAGCGGGGGCTCCTACAATGAGCAGTTCTTC. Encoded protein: CASSLRGSGGSYNEQFF.

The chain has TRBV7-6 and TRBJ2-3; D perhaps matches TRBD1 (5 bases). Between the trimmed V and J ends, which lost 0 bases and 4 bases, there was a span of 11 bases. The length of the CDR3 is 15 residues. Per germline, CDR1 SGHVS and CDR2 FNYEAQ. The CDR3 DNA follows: TGTGCCAGCAGCTTAGCAGGGGCTAGTTCAGATACGCAGTATTTT. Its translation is CASSLAGASSDTQYF. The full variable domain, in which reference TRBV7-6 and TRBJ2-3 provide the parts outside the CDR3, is GAGVSQSPRYKVTKRGQDVALRCDPISGHVSLYWYRQALGQGPEFLTYFNYEAQQDKSGLPNDRFSAERPEGSISTLTIQRTEQRDSAMYRCASSLAGASSDTQYFGPGTRLTVL.

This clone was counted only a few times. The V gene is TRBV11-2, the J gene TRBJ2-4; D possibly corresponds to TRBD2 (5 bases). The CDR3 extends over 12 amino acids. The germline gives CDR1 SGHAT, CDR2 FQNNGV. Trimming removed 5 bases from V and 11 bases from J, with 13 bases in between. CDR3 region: CASSTRGGFQYF. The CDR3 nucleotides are TGTGCCAGCAGCACGAGAGGAGGTTTTCAGTACTTC.

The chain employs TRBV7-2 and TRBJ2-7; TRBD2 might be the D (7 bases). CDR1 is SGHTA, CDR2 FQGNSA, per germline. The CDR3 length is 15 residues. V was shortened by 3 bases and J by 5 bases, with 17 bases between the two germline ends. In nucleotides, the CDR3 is TGTGCCAGCAGCTTCCCCCTGGGGGGGGCCAACGAGCAGTACTTC. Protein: CASSFPLGGANEQYF.

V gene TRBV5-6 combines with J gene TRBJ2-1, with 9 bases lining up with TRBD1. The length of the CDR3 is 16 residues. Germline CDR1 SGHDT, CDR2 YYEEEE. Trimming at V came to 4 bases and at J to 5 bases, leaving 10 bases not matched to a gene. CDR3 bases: TGTGCCAGCAGCCGGCTGGGACAGGGAACGCACAATGAGCAGTTCTTC. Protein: CASSRLGQGTHNEQFF.

The CDR3 is CASSSKLAGGSDTQYF. In DNA form, the CDR3 reads TGTGCCAGCAGCTCAAAACTAGCGGGGGGGTCAGATACGCAGTATTTT. The V and J genes are TRBV7-2 and TRBJ2-3; 13 nucleotides match TRBD2. The CDR3 contains 16 residues. Germline-derived CDR1 and CDR2 are SGHTA and FQGNSA. J was trimmed by 4 bases and V by 4 bases; bases with no gene match: 5.

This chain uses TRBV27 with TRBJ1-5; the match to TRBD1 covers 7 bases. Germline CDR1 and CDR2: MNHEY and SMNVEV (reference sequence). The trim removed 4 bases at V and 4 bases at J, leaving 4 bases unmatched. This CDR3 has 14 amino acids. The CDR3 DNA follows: TGTGCCAGCAGTTGGGGACAGTCTAATCAGCCCCAGCATTTT. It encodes CASSWGQSNQPQHF.

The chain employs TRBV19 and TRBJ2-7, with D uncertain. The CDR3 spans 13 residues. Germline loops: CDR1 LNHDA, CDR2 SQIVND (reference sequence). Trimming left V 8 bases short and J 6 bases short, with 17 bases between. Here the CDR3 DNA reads TGTGCCAGTTCCGATGGGGTCAACCGCGAGCAGTACTTC. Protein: CASSDGVNREQYF.

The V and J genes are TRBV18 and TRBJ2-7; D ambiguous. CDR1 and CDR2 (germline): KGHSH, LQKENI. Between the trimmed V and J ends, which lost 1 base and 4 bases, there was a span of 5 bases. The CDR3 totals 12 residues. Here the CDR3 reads CASSPQEYEQYF. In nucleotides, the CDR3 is TGTGCCAGCTCACCACAGGAGTACGAGCAGTACTTC.

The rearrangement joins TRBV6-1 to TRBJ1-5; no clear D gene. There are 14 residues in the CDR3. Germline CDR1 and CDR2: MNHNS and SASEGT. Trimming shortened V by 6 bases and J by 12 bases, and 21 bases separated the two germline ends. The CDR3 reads CASSKEGGGRDQHF. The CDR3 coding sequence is TGTGCCAGCAGCAAAGAGGGAGGCGGCCGGGACCAGCATTTT.

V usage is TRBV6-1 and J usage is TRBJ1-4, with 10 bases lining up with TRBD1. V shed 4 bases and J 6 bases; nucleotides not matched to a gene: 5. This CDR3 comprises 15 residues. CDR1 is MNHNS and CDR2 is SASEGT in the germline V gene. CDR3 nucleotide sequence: TGTGCCAGCAGTGGGTGGACAGGGGGGCATGAAAAACTGTTTTTT. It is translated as CASSGWTGGHEKLFF.

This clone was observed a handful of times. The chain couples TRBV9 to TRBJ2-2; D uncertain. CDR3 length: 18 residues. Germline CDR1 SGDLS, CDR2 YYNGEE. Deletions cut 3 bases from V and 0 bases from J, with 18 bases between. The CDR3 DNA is TGTGCCAGCAGCGCCCAAGAGGTCCTGACCGCGAACACCGGGGAGCTGTTTTTT. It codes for CASSAQEVLTANTGELFF.

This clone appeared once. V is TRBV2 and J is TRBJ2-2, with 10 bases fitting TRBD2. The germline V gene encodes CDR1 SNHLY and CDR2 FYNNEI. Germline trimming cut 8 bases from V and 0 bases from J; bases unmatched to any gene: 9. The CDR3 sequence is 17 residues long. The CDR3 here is CASVWLAGATNTGELFF. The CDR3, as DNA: TGTGCCAGCGTGTGGCTAGCGGGGGCCACGAACACCGGGGAGCTGTTTTTT. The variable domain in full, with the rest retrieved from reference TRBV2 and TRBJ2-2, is EPEVTQTPSHQVTQMGQEVILRCVPISNHLYFYWYRQILGQKVEFLVSFYNNEISEKSEIFDDQFSVERPDGSNFTLKIRSTKLEDSAMYFCASVWLAGATNTGELFFGEGSRLTVL.

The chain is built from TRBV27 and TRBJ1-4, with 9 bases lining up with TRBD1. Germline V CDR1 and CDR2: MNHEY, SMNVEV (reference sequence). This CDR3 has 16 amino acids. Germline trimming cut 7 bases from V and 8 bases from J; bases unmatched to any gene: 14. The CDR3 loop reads CASKGRPGQGNEKLFF. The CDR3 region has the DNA TGTGCCAGCAAAGGACGGCCGGGACAGGGAAACGAAAAACTGTTTTTT.